This TCR beta chain emerged from a study of T cells after yellow fever vaccination. Study-level information: The SMART-Seq v4 Ultra Low Input method served to prepare the low-cell-number fractions.

Between the trimmed V and J ends, which lost 0 bases and 4 bases, there was a span of 12 bases. The length of the CDR3 is 15 residues. The germline CDR1 and CDR2 sequences are ENHRY and SYGVKD. The TCR cDNA carried a universal primer site and UMIs from 5'RACE template switching. Each CDR3 protein gets one entry after TCRdb re-called the 5' RACE reads with MiXCR. Altogether fewer than 400,000 distinct CDR3 sequences are present, around 10% being singletons, with the ten largest covering roughly 3%. Study findings and constraints: A secondary response was less intense yet reached its peak sooner, at day 5 versus 15.

This clonotype was detected only a few times. Its cognate antigen is unknown. The receptor's source is a man aged 18 to 35 who received the YFV17D yellow fever vaccine. This sequence joins TRBV10-3 and TRBJ2-5; no firm D call. Here the sequenced sample was CD4+ T cells sorted from PBMCs, taken 45 days after the yellow fever booster vaccination. CDR3 nucleotide sequence: TGTGCCATCAGTGAGTCGGGCCGACAAATAGAGACCCAGTACTTC. Protein product: CAISESGRQIETQYF.